The clone carrying this T cell receptor (beta chain) occurred a few times. Its antigen is currently unknown. V was trimmed by 6 bases and J by 5 bases, leaving 11 bases between them. CDR1 is DFQATT and CDR2 is SNEGSKA in the germline V gene (reference sequence). The CDR3 spans 12 residues. This specimen belongs to a study of blood T cells in healthy people across ages. Study results and caveats: Both naive CD4+ cell counts and diversity were greater in long-lived donors than in aged donors.

A second PCR, run for roughly 6 to 11 cycles, used a sample-barcoded 5' primer plus a J-beta primer mix. Every cDNA molecule bore a tag from a template-switch adaptor containing 12 random nucleotides. TCRdb reanalysed the 5' RACE reads using MiXCR and keeps one entry per CDR3 protein. The profile shows about 800,000 distinct CDR3 sequences, about 62% of them singletons. The clonotype originates from a young man in good health. Sequencing was carried out using blood. The chain carries TRBV20-1 and TRBJ2-1, with D unclear. Here the CDR3 DNA reads TGCAGTGCCTACCGTAGCCACAATGAGCAGTTCTTC. Residues: CSAYRSHNEQFF.